The entry below gives a single T cell receptor (beta chain) sequence along with its context. What it recognizes is unknown. The data were taken from a study of response to subunit inactivated influenza vaccine. Overall study findings and caveats: There was a suggestion from the authors that each seasonal influenza vaccination recruits few new T cells.

TCRdb itself ran the RT-PCR reads through MiXCR, one entry per CDR3 protein. This table holds approximately 500,000 distinct CDR3 sequences, 10% to 15% found once. V was pared by 0 bases and J by 5 bases, with 7 bases between. CDR3 length: 13 amino acids. Germline V lookup: CDR1 LNHNV, CDR2 YYDKDF (reference sequence). The V gene is TRBV15, the J gene TRBJ1-2, with no clear D. Sequencing was performed on PBMCs from blood, taken roughly 48 days after vaccination. This TCR came from a man between 45 and 60 years old who received an inactivated influenza vaccine. The CDR3 sequence is CATSREAGYGYTF. The DNA for the CDR3 is TGTGCCACCAGCAGAGAGGCGGGGTATGGCTACACCTTC.